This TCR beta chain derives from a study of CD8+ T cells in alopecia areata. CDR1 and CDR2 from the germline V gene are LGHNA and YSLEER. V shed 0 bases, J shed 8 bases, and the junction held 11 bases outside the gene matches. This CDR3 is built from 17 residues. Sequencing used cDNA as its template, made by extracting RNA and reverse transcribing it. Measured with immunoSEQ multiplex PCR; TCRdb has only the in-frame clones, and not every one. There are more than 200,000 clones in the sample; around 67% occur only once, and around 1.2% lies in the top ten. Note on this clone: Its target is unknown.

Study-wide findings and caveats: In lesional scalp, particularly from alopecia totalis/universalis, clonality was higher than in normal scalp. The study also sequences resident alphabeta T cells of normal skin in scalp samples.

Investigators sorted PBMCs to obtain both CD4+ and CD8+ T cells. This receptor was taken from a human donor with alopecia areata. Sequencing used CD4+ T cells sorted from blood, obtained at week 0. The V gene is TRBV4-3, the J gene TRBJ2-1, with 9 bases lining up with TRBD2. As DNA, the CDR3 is TGCGCCAGCAGCCAAGATCATCTCGCGGGGGGGTCCTATGAGCAGTTCTTC. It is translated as CASSQDHLAGGSYEQFF.